This T cell receptor (beta chain) was documented in a study of graft-versus-host responses after intestinal transplantation (dated by TCRdb to the early 2020s). Study-level background: Recipients received multivisceral, liver-intestinal, or isolated intestinal transplants. All recipients received anti-thymocyte globulin induction followed by maintenance tacrolimus and steroids for roughly three years. Bulk TCR-beta CDR3 sequencing was used to track graft-versus-host and host-versus-graft alloreactive T cell clones in the graft, circulation and bone marrow after intestinal transplantation. Alloreactive clones were identified by sequencing pre-transplant mixed lymphocyte reaction products and comparing these products with unstimulated pre-transplant donor and recipient T cells. The cohort enrolled around 23 intestinal transplant recipients including one retransplant, and 3 patients lacking pretransplant specimens were excluded. A peak of at least 4% donor T cells among recipient peripheral blood mononuclear cells was the definition used for donor T cell macrochimerism. Samples from a few later patients were sequenced in-house on an Illumina MiSeq with MiXCR processing rather than by the commercial service.

General conclusions and limits of the study: In patients with donor T cell macrochimerism, the allografts had high GvH to HvG T cell clonal ratios. GvH clones turned up in recipient bone marrow, with some appearing earlier in ileal mucosa or blood, a pattern consistent with an intestinal mucosal origin. Conclusions were limited by the relatively low number and heterogeneity of intestinal transplant patients. Peak levels of circulating GvH clones were associated with declines in HvG clones early after transplant.

The CDR3 covers 13 residues, taking in both the cysteine and the phenylalanine. Left in the record is the CDR3 DNA by itself, 39 bases read in frame from the first base. At the junction V is shortened by 7 bases and J by 7 bases; bases outside the gene matches: 5. CDR1 and CDR2 are read off the germline V gene as MNHNS and SASEGT. Library prep was done by the immunoSEQ multiplex PCR assay. For most patients, genomic DNA was isolated with the Qiagen DNeasy Blood and Tissue Kit and sent frozen to Adaptive Biotechnologies for TCR sequencing. For most patients, genomic DNA was subjected to high-throughput TCR-beta CDR3 sequencing by Adaptive Biotechnologies. Turning to the authors' computational methods: Adaptive's ImmunoSEQ software was the source of the TCR sequencing data for over 15 patients, while a few other patients were processed with MiXCR and VDJtools. To correct CD4 versus CD8 sorting errors, sequences present in both subsets at a frequency ratio below 5:1 were removed. CDR3 nucleotide sequences shared between donor and recipient were removed because their origin could not be assigned. To be classed as alloreactive, a clone needed at least 2-fold expansion over unstimulated cells and a minimum CFSE-low frequency of 0.002% (template counts) or 0.001% (read counts). Mappable clones were those detected in sequenced pre-transplant spleen, lymph node, or MLR CFSE-low populations of the donor or recipient. Cumulative frequency of alloreactive clones was calculated as a percentage of all sequences weighted by copy number. This is the immuneACCESS table as TCRdb keeps it, with only in-frame sequences that have V and J called. A part of the clones is gone; compared with another copy, unresolved V genes explain less than half, and the rest is unexplained. V, J and clone size reflect that table, while D and trimming were determined from the DNA. A total of fewer than 25,000 clones appear in this sample, 40% of them only once. Over 0.55% of the sample belongs to the ten largest clones.

Taken with the paper, the label for time point translates to: cells obtained before transplantation from donor or recipient. In the mixed lymphocyte reactions, some 200,000 CFSE-labeled pre-transplant responders were plated with some 200,000 irradiated violet-dye-labeled stimulators and cultured for 5 to 6 days. After the mixed lymphocyte reaction, proliferating CD3+CD4+CFSE-low and CD3+CD8+CFSE-low responder cells were FACS-sorted on a BD Influx sorter. As regards this clone: Base quality data are lacking; no much larger clone is found one base away.

The receptor was isolated from a human patient who received an intestinal transplant. The sequenced sample was alloreactive CD4+ T cells from a mixed lymphocyte reaction culture, obtained before intestinal transplant. The sample's cell subset or site label, in plain terms: CFSE-low proliferating T cells sorted from approximately 6-day pre-transplant mixed lymphocyte reaction (GvH or HvG direction). The rearrangement combines TRBV6-1 with TRBJ2-1, with 9 bases aligning to TRBD2. The CDR3 reads as follows: CASNLAGLNEQFF. The nucleotides are TGTGCCAGCAACCTAGCGGGACTGAATGAGCAGTTCTTC.